This T cell receptor beta chain was captured by sequencing in a study of Graves' ophthalmopathy and Graves' hyperthyroidism. From RNA, the CDR3 regions of TCR beta chains were amplified and sequenced. An initial RT-PCR round employing HTBI primers preceded a second-round multiplex PCR. MiXCR was run by TCRdb on the multiplex PCR reads, yielding one entry per CDR3 protein. Of 600,000 to 650,000 distinct CDR3 sequences in the sample, approximately 22% were seen once. Germline assignment: CDR1 SNHLY and CDR2 FYNNEI. The CDR3 runs 15 residues. V was shortened by 3 bases and J by 4 bases, with 13 bases between the two germline ends. This clonotype was seen repeatedly, ten times or more.

The specimen sequenced was peripheral blood. This receptor was taken from a woman aged 18-29 years with stable Graves' hyperthyroidism. Some clones in this sample may be carry-over from other donors' samples. This chain links TRBV2 with TRBJ1-5; D might be TRBD1 (5 bases). The DNA of the CDR3 is TGTGCCAGCAGTGAGTGGCAGGGTAGGAATCAGCCCCAGCATTTT. Protein sequence: CASSEWQGRNQPQHF.